Listed below are T cell receptor beta chains from one sample, sequenced in a study of blood T cell repertoires in COVID-19. TCRdb keeps only in-frame clones here, not all; method: immunoSEQ multiplex PCR. The sample has around 230,000 clones; approximately 90% are singletons. The sample comprised PBMCs or T cells enriched from blood (not recorded which). The receptors come from a woman aged 40 to 50 with acute COVID-19. Each CDR3 is given with its conserved first and last residue. The order of the fields is clone size, D gene, J gene, V gene, CDR3 protein, CDR3 DNA. D genes are given only for firm matches. Rows may omit the clone size; those that give it use once, few, many or a size class.

.	TRBD1	TRBJ1-6	TRBV18	CASSPWDSGRSPLHF	TGTGCCAGCTCACCATGGGACAGCGGTCGTTCACCCCTCCACTTT
.	.	TRBJ2-7	TRBV19	CASSRTDSYEQYF	TGTGCCAGTAGCAGGACAGATAGCTACGAGCAGTACTTC
.	TRBD1	TRBJ1-1	TRBV29-1	CSGTGWGGSTEAFF	TGCAGCGGGACAGGGTGGGGAGGGAGCACTGAAGCTTTCTTT
.	.	TRBJ1-1	TRBV29-1	CSANYRATEAFF	TGCAGCGCTAACTACAGGGCCACTGAAGCTTTCTTT
.	.	TRBJ1-1	TRBV18	CASSPSHPMNTEAFF	TGTGCCAGCTCACCATCACACCCGATGAACACTGAAGCTTTCTTT
.	.	TRBJ2-5	TRBV4-2	CASSQNRPGGPRQETQYF	TGTGCCAGCAGCCAAAATAGGCCCGGGGGTCCTCGTCAAGAGACCCAGTACTTC
.	TRBD2	TRBJ2-1	TRBV6-2/TRBV6-3	CASSPDTSGGAEQFF	TGTGCCAGCAGTCCCGACACTAGCGGGGGGGCTGAGCAGTTCTTC
.	.	TRBJ2-1	TRBV11-3	CASSTGTPQYNEQFF	TGTGCCAGCAGCACCGGGACTCCGCAGTACAATGAGCAGTTCTTC
.	TRBD1	TRBJ1-4	TRBV7-9	CASSMGGQIFEKLFF	TGTGCCAGCAGCATGGGGGGACAGATTTTTGAAAAACTGTTTTTT
.	TRBD2	TRBJ2-5	TRBV5-6	CASSWREARTQYF	TGTGCCAGCAGCTGGCGGGAGGCCCGGACCCAGTACTTC
.	.	TRBJ1-2	TRBV30	CARGLGYGYTF	TGTGCCAGAGGGCTGGGCTATGGCTACACCTTC
once	.	TRBJ2-3	TRBV29-1	CSVDVRGTDTQYF	TGCAGCGTTGATGTCCGAGGCACAGATACGCAGTATTTT
once	.	TRBJ2-2	TRBV5-4	CASSLDGSGTGELFF	TGTGCCAGCAGCTTGGATGGTAGCGGCACCGGGGAGCTGTTTTTT
.	TRBD2	TRBJ2-3	TRBV2	CASSEYSGAGDTQYF	TGTGCCAGCAGTGAATATAGCGGGGCCGGAGATACGCAGTATTTT
.	TRBD2	TRBJ2-3	TRBV5-1	CASSPRTSGTDTQYF	TGCGCCAGCAGCCCTCGGACTAGCGGCACAGATACGCAGTATTTT
.	.	TRBJ1-4	TRBV7-2	CASRETGSRGEKLFF	TGTGCCAGCAGGGAAACAGGGTCTCGAGGTGAAAAACTGTTTTTT